This T cell receptor (beta chain) was identified in a study of CD8 T cells in ankylosing spondylitis. Researchers built TCR beta libraries using quantitative 5'-RACE with molecular barcodes. TCRdb redid the calling of the 5' RACE reads with MiXCR, one entry per CDR3 protein. Seen here are 300,000 to 400,000 distinct CDR3 sequences, about 20% observed once, and the top ten hold approximately 15%. This clonotype was seen repeatedly, ten times or more. No antigen is known for it. Germline values: CDR1 SGHRS, CDR2 YFSETQ. The V and J ends lost 2 bases and 3 bases respectively, with 12 bases between them. The CDR3 contains 14 residues. Findings and caveats of the study: Relatively rare in peripheral blood, disease-linked clones were also CD8+. It was reported that disease-linked clones were significantly enriched in matched ankylosing spondylitis synovial fluid. Within ankylosing spondylitis blood, a TCR beta motif made up of under 10 highly homologous variants appeared to be characteristic. Before this, some motif variants had been reported in reactive arthritis synovial fluid and blood.

The chain uses TRBV5-1 and TRBJ2-7; D may be TRBD1 (6 bases). This receptor was taken from a male donor with ankylosing spondylitis. The sequenced sample was blood, either unsorted or a sorted T cell fraction (not recorded which). Here the CDR3 reads CASSFAGTNYEQYF. The CDR3 DNA reads TGCGCCAGCAGCTTTGCCGGGACAAACTACGAGCAGTACTTC. Looking up the rest from reference TRBV5-1 and TRBJ2-7 gives the full variable domain: KAGVTQTPRYLIKTRGQQVTLSCSPISGHRSVSWYQQTPGQGLQFLFEYFSETQRNKGNFPGRFSGRQFSNSRSEMNVSTLELGDSALYLCASSFAGTNYEQYFGPGTRLTVT.